This T cell receptor beta chain was captured by sequencing in a study of cytomegalovirus exposure and HLA in healthy donors. Study as a whole: Researchers previously reported finding about 110 million unique TCR beta sequences from approximately 190 million T cells.

PCR primers comprised 60 Vbeta and 13 Jbeta primers. Method: immunoSEQ multiplex PCR; TCRdb's copy keeps in-frame clones and lacks some. The profile shows 100,000 or so clones, about 68% of them singletons. General observations from the study: Donor immune exposure was known only as CMV serostatus. In the analysis, some V segments, TRBV6-2 and TRBV6-3 included, were excluded as indistinguishable.

This clone was picked up a small number of times. Its specificity is not known. Germline-derived CDR1 and CDR2 are MNHEY and SVGAGI. V dropped 6 bases and J dropped 7 bases, with 10 bases sitting between them. The CDR3 totals 12 residues. Sequenced: PBMCs. The V gene is TRBV6-5, the J gene TRBJ2-1, with unresolved D. This receptor was obtained from a man younger than 45 in good health and CMV-seropositive. The CDR3 nucleotides are TGTGCCAGCAGCTCAATCGGTAATGAGCAGTTCTTC. Translated: CASSSIGNEQFF.